One sample yielded the 16 T cell receptor beta chains listed below, sequenced in a study of blood T cell repertoires in COVID-19. Clones were read by immunoSEQ multiplex PCR, and TCRdb kept only the in-frame ones, dropping some. The table lists roughly 480,000 clones, roughly 89% of them singletons. Sequencing was carried out using peripheral blood. All receptors derive from a young man with COVID-19, enrolled during active disease.

Only one count was recorded for this clone. The V call is TRBV19, the J call TRBJ2-3, with 12 bases aligning to TRBD2. Germline loops: CDR1 LNHDA, CDR2 SQIVND (reference sequence). Trimming at V came to 4 bases and at J to 2 bases, leaving 7 bases not matched to a gene. The length of the CDR3 is 17 residues. The chain's CDR3 is CASSKRLAGASTDTQYF. The DNA for the CDR3 is TGTGCCAGTAGTAAGCGACTAGCGGGGGCCTCCACAGATACGCAGTATTTT.

This chain connects TRBV4-2 to TRBJ2-7, with 8 bases aligning to TRBD2. CDR3 size: 17 residues. Trimming cost V 0 bases and J 3 bases; bases outside gene matches: 10. CDR1 and CDR2 from the germline V gene are LGHNA and YNFKEQ. The CDR3 nucleotides read TGTGCCAGCAGCCAAGACCATCTAACGGGAGGGCTCTACGAGCAGTACTTC. Its translation: CASSQDHLTGGLYEQYF.

The chain links TRBV6-5 to TRBJ2-1; possibly TRBD1 for D (6 bases). CDR1 is MNHEY, CDR2 SVGAGI, per germline. The V and J ends lost 8 bases and 5 bases respectively, with 19 bases between them. The CDR3 loop spans 15 amino acids. The CDR3 DNA sequence: TGTGCCAGCCTCCTCCTAAGGCAGGGGAACAATGAGCAGTTCTTC. This sequence encodes CASLLLRQGNNEQFF.

The chain employs TRBV19 and TRBJ1-5, with 8 bases aligning to TRBD1. The CDR3 totals 15 residues. J lost 1 base, V lost 5 bases, and 4 bases had no gene match. Germline assignment: CDR1 LNHDA and CDR2 SQIVND (reference sequence). CDR3 loop: CASSPRQGSNQPQHF. CDR3 bases: TGTGCCAGTAGTCCACGACAGGGGAGCAATCAGCCCCAGCATTTT.

This clone was seen just once. The chain uses TRBV30 and TRBJ2-2; tentatively, D is TRBD2 (5 bases). V dropped 0 bases and J dropped 6 bases, with 11 bases sitting between them. The germline V gene encodes CDR1 GTSNPN and CDR2 SVGIG (reference sequence). CDR3 length: 14 residues. The CDR3 DNA follows: TGTGCCTGGAGTGTAGGAGGAACCGCCGGGGAGCTGTTTTTT. This gives the protein CAWSVGGTAGELFF.

The chain uses TRBV6-5 and TRBJ1-1; 11 bases are a match to TRBD1. Germline V gene sequence: CDR1 MNHEY, CDR2 SVGAGI. The J segment lost 4 bases and the V segment lost 8 bases, leaving 0 bases of the junction unmatched. CDR3 size: 12 residues. The CDR3 here is CASGQGATEAFF. The CDR3, as DNA: TGTGCCAGCGGACAGGGGGCCACTGAAGCTTTCTTT.

This chain links TRBV10-3 with TRBJ2-3; 8 nucleotides match TRBD2. J was trimmed by 4 bases and V by 7 bases; bases with no gene match: 7. The CDR3 is made up of 14 amino acids. Germline V CDR1 and CDR2: ENHRY, SYGVKD. This CDR3 is CAIMGELAADTQYF. Written as DNA, the CDR3 is TGTGCCATCATGGGGGAACTAGCGGCAGATACGCAGTATTTT.

The chain recombines TRBV4-1 with TRBJ2-4; 8 bases align to TRBD1. Germline values: CDR1 MGHRA, CDR2 YSYEKL. V shed 11 bases, J shed 4 bases, and the junction held 10 bases outside the gene matches. The CDR3 has 14 amino acids. DNA of the CDR3: TGCGCCGGGGCCCTCGGGACAGGAAAAAACATTCAGTACTTC. Amino acid sequence: CAGALGTGKNIQYF.

The V call is TRBV27, the J call TRBJ1-1; 10 nucleotides line up with TRBD1. The CDR3 length is 14 residues. The junction had 5 bases not matched to a gene; V was cut back by 6 bases and J by 4 bases. The germline CDR1 and CDR2 sequences are MNHEY and SMNVEV (reference sequence). CDR3: CASRSWDRGTEAFF. CDR3 sequence (DNA): TGTGCCAGCAGAAGTTGGGACAGGGGCACTGAAGCTTTCTTT.

This clone was seen only once. The rearrangement uses TRBV2 and TRBJ1-1; 11 bases fit TRBD1. V was pared by 6 bases and J by 1 base, with 1 base of the junction left unmatched. From germline, CDR1 is SNHLY and CDR2 FYNNEI. The CDR3 length is 14 residues. This CDR3 reads CASRGTGGNTEAFF. The CDR3 DNA follows: TGTGCCAGCAGGGGGACAGGGGGGAACACTGAAGCTTTCTTT.

The chain couples TRBV4-1 to TRBJ2-1; TRBD2 aligns across 14 bases. Germline values: CDR1 MGHRA, CDR2 YSYEKL. This CDR3 spans 20 amino acids. V was pared by 4 bases and J by 7 bases, with 18 bases of the junction left unmatched. Written as DNA, the CDR3 is TGCGCCAGCAGCCCAACGTCGGCCATGGGGACTAGCGGGAGAGGTAATGAGCAGTTCTTC. This gives the protein CASSPTSAMGTSGRGNEQFF.

This sequence joins TRBV10-3 and TRBJ2-7; 7 bases are shared with TRBD2. The length of the CDR3 is 15 residues. Per germline, CDR1 ENHRY and CDR2 SYGVKD. V shed 8 bases and J 3 bases; nucleotides not matched to a gene: 13. The CDR3 sequence: CAIGDQGLSLYEQYF. The CDR3 DNA sequence: TGTGCCATCGGGGACCAGGGACTATCTCTCTACGAGCAGTACTTC.

The V call is TRBV12-3 or TRBV12-4, the J call TRBJ2-7; D remains unclear. The CDR3 runs 13 residues. Between the trimmed V and J ends, which lost 6 bases and 1 base, there was a span of 10 bases. CDR3 amino acids: CASSPRKSYEQYF. DNA of the CDR3: TGTGCCAGCAGCCCTAGGAAATCCTACGAGCAGTACTTC.

The genes are TRBV20-1 and TRBJ2-1, with 9 nucleotides matching TRBD2. V was clipped by 3 bases and J by 8 bases; unmatched bases: 5. The CDR3 sequence is 13 residues long. Per the germline V gene, CDR1 is DFQATT and CDR2 is SNEGSKA (reference sequence). CDR3 coding DNA: TGCAGTGCTAGTCTGCGGGGGGGAGATGAGCAGTTCTTC. Amino acids: CSASLRGGDEQFF.

The CDR3 region has the DNA TGTGCCAGCAGTGAATGGAGAGGAGGGCCCCTTTACGAGCAGTACTTC. Translation: CASSEWRGGPLYEQYF. The genes are TRBV6-1 and TRBJ2-7; perhaps TRBD2 as D (6 bases). This CDR3 comprises 16 residues. Germline assignment: CDR1 MNHNS and CDR2 SASEGT. Trimming removed 2 bases from V and 4 bases from J, with 18 bases in between.

The V and J genes are TRBV27 and TRBJ2-3; 9 nucleotides align to TRBD1. The CDR3 runs 14 residues. V gave up 4 bases and J gave up 4 bases; unmatched junction bases: 3. Germline V gene data show CDR1 as MNHEY and CDR2 as SMNVEV (reference sequence). Here the CDR3 reads CASSWGQGSDTQYF. Written as DNA, the CDR3 is TGTGCCAGCAGTTGGGGACAGGGTTCAGATACGCAGTATTTT.